This entry lists 6 T cell receptor beta chains sequenced from one sample in a study of blood T cells in healthy people across ages. Alongside a J-beta primer mix, a sample-barcoded 5' primer served in a second PCR lasting 7 to 11 cycles. TCRdb recomputed calls from the 5' RACE reads with MiXCR, one row per CDR3 protein. The top ten hold 7% to 9% of the sample, which has 1.5 million to 2 million distinct CDR3 sequences, under 30% seen once. Sample: blood. The receptors stem from a woman between 25 and 40 years old in good health.

Many counts were recorded for this clonotype. J is TRBJ1-2 and V is TRBV20-1; TRBD1 is a possible D gene (5 bases). V lost 5 bases and J 1 base, leaving 11 bases between the germline ends. The V gene's germline CDR1 is DFQATT and CDR2 SNEGSKA (reference sequence). The CDR3 contains 13 residues. The CDR3 sequence: CSARTGDNYGYTF. DNA for the CDR3: TGCAGTGCTCGGACGGGGGATAACTATGGCTACACCTTC.

This clonotype was counted ten times or more. V is TRBV2 and J is TRBJ2-1; D tentatively fits TRBD1 or TRBD2 (6 bases each). Germline CDR1 reads SNHLY; CDR2 reads FYNNEI. The CDR3 extends over 11 amino acids. The germline V and J ends were trimmed by 8 bases and 11 bases, with 13 bases remaining between them. CDR3 bases: TGTGCCAGCCTGCGAGGGGGGAAGCAGTTCTTC. It translates to CASLRGGKQFF. Variable domain in full (rest from reference TRBV2 and TRBJ2-1): EPEVTQTPSHQVTQMGQEVILRCVPISNHLYFYWYRQILGQKVEFLVSFYNNEISEKSEIFDDQFSVERPDGSNFTLKIRSTKLEDSAMYFCASLRGGKQFFGPGTRLTVL.

This clonotype showed up just a few times. This rearrangement joins TRBV9 to TRBJ1-1; 11 bases are shared with TRBD1. This CDR3 contains 16 residues. The germline V gene has CDR1 SGDLS and CDR2 YYNGEE. J lost 4 bases, V lost 4 bases, and 9 bases had no gene match. The CDR3 bases are TGTGCCAGCAGCTCCCCGGCCGGGACAGGGGGCACTGAAGCTTTCTTT. Protein: CASSSPAGTGGTEAFF.

This clonotype was seen a few times. This chain links TRBV5-1 with TRBJ1-6; TRBD1 matches at 10 bases. Germline-derived CDR1 and CDR2 are SGHRS and YFSETQ. CDR3 length: 15 amino acids. V gave up 4 bases and J gave up 9 bases; unmatched junction bases: 7. The DNA of the CDR3 is TGCGCCAGCAGCAGTACCGGGACAGGGGTTTCACCCCTCCACTTT. It is translated as CASSSTGTGVSPLHF.

This clonotype has just one count. A read error may be the cause here, since a much bigger clone is one base away. The chain couples TRBV20-1 to TRBJ2-6; D perhaps matches TRBD2 (6 bases). The germline V gene has CDR1 DFQATT and CDR2 SNEGSKA (reference sequence). The CDR3 consists of 15 residues. The CDR3 DNA reads TGCAGTGTTAGAGACGGGGGAAGGGGGGCCAACGTCCTGACTTTC. Its protein is CSVRDGGRGANVLTF.

This clonotype was recorded a few times. V is TRBV20-1 and J is TRBJ2-1; 11 positions agree with TRBD2. Germline V CDR1 and CDR2: DFQATT, SNEGSKA (reference sequence). The CDR3 covers 16 residues. J was trimmed by 8 bases and V by 4 bases; bases with no gene match: 13. CDR3: CSAIGLAGGVGDEQFF. The CDR3, as DNA: TGCAGTGCTATCGGACTAGCGGGTGGGGTAGGCGATGAGCAGTTCTTC.